The clone carrying this T cell receptor (beta chain) was observed a few times. Its matching antigen is unknown. Peripheral blood samples of 9 to 10 milliliters were drawn from each donor. A J-beta primer mix and a sample-barcoded 5' primer were used in a second PCR of roughly 6 to 12 cycles. Using its own MiXCR run on the 5' RACE reads, TCRdb lists one record per CDR3 protein. The table lists about 640,000 distinct CDR3 sequences, roughly 50% of them singletons. The record originates from a study of blood T cells in healthy people across ages. CDR1 and CDR2 from the germline V gene are LNHNV and YYDKDF (reference sequence). The V gene lost 1 base and the J gene lost 2 bases, with 8 bases spanning the gap. The CDR3 sequence is 14 residues long. Study-wide results and caveats: Age showed a roughly linear inverse relationship with TCR beta diversity per million T cells. When set beside aged donors, long-lived donors presented more naive CD4+ cells and higher diversity.

This sequence joins TRBV15 and TRBJ1-2; D uncertain. This TCR derives from a man between 60 and 75 years old in good health. The sequenced material came from blood. The CDR3 sequence: CATSRGGGNYGYTF. The CDR3 region has the DNA TGTGCCACCAGCAGAGGAGGAGGGAACTATGGCTACACCTTC.